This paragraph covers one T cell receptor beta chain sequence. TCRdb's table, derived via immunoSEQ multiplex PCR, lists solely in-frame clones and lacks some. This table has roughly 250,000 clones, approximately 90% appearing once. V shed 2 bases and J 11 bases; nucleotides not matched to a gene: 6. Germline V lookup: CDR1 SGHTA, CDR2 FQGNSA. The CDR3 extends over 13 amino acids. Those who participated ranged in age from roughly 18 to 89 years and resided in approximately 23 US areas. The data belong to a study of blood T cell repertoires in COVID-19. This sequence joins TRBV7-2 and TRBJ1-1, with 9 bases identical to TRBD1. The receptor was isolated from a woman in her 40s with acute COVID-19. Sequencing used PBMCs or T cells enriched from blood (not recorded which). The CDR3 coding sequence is TGTGCCAGCAGCTTACGCCAAGGGACAGGGGCTTTCTTT. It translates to CASSLRQGTGAFF.